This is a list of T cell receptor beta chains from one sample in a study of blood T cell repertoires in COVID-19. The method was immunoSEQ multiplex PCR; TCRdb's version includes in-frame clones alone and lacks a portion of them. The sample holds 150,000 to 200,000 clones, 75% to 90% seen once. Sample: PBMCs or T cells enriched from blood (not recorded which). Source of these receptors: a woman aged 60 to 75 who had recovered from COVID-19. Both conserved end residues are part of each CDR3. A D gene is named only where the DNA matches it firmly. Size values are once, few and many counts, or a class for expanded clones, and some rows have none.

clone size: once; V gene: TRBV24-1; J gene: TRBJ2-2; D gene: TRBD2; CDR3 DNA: TGTGCCACCAGTGATCCGGGACTAGCGGGGGGTACCGGGGAGCTGTTTTTT; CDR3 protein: CATSDPGLAGGTGELFF
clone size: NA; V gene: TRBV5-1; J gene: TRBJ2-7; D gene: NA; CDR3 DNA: TGCGCCAGCAGCTTTTCGGAGGGCCCCTACGAGCAGTACTTC; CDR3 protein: CASSFSEGPYEQYF
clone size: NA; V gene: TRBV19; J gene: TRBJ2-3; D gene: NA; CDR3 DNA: TGTGCCAGTAGTATGGGCAGGGTCTCTGATACGCAGTATTTT; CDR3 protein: CASSMGRVSDTQYF
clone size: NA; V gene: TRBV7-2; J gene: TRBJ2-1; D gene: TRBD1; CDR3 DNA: TGTGCCAGCAGCCCAACGGGGACAGCGAGTTACAATGAGCAGTTCTTC; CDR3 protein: CASSPTGTASYNEQFF
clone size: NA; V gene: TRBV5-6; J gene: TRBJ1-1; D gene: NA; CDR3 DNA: TGTGCCAGCAGCCCCGGCGGGGGGACTGAAGCTTTCTTT; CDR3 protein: CASSPGGGTEAFF
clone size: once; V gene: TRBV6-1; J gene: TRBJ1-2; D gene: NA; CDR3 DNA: TGTGCCAGCAGTGAAGCGCGGGGAGGGGGTGGCTACACCTTC; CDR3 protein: CASSEARGGGGYTF
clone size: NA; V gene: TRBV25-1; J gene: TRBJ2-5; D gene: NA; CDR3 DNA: TGTGCCAGCAGGGGGCCGCGGGAAAGGGAGACCCAGTACTTC; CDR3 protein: CASRGPRERETQYF
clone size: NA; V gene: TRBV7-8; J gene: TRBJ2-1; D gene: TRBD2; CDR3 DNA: TGTGCCAGCATCCTGGGACTAGCGGGGGGAGAAGAGCAGTTCTTC; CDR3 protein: CASILGLAGGEEQFF
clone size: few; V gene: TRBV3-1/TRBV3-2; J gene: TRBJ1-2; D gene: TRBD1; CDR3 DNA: TGTGCCAGCAGCCGGCGACAGGGCTATGGCTACACCTTC; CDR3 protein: CASSRRQGYGYTF
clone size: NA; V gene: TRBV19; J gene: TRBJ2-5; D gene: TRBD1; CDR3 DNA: TGTGCCAGTAGTTCTGGGACAGGGGCCATAGAGACCCAGTACTTC; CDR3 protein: CASSSGTGAIETQYF
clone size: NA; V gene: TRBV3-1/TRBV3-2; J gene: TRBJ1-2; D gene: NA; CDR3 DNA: TGTGCCAGCAGCCACCAGGGGAACTATGGCTACACCTTC; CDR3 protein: CASSHQGNYGYTF
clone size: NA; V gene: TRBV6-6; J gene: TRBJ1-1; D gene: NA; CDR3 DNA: TGTGCCAGCACCACCTTGACAGGAAGGAGCACTGAAGCTTTCTTT; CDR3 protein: CASTTLTGRSTEAFF
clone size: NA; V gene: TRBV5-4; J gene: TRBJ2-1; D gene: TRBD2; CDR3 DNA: TGTGCCAGCAGACCCGGACTGGGGGGGGAGCAGTTCTTC; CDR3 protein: CASRPGLGGEQFF
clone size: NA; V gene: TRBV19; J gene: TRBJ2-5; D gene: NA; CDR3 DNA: TGTGCCAGTAGTACCACCCCCGGGAAAGAGACCCAGTACTTC; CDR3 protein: CASSTTPGKETQYF
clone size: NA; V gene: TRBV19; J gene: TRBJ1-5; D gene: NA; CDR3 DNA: TGTGCCAGTAAGGGGATTAGCAATCAGCCCCAGCATTTT; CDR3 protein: CASKGISNQPQHF
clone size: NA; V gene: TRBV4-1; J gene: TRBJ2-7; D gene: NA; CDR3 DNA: TGCGCCAGCAGCGTCGGACTTGGGTCCTACGAGCAGTACTTC; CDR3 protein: CASSVGLGSYEQYF
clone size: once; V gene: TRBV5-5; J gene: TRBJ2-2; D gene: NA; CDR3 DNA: TGTGCCAGCAGTTATTGGGGCGAAACCGGGGAGCTGTTTTTT; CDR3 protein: CASSYWGETGELFF
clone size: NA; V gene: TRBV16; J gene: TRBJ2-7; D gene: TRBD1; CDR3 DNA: TGTGCCAGCAGCCAATTGGCGACAGGGGGCGGCGAGCAGTACTTC; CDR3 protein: CASSQLATGGGEQYF
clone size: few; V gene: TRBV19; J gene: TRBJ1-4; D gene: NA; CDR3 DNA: TGTGCCAGTAAAAGAGGAGAGAATGAAAAACTGTTTTTT; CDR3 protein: CASKRGENEKLFF
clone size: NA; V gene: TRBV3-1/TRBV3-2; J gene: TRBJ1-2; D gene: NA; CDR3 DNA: TGTGCCAGCAGCCAAGACTTAAGGGCGGGTGGCTACACCTTC; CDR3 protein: CASSQDLRAGGYTF
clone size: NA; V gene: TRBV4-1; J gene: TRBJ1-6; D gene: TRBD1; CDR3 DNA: TGCGCCAGCAGCCTTTCGGGACAGGGTTCACCCCTCCACTTT; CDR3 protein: CASSLSGQGSPLHF
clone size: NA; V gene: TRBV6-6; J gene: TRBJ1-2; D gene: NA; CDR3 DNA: TGTGCCAGCAGTTATATATCTCCAGGGAATGGCTACACCTTC; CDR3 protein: CASSYISPGNGYTF
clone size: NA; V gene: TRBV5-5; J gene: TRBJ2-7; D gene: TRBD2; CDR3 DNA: TGTGCCAGCAGCCTTAGCGGACTAGGGAACGAGCAGTACTTC; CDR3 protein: CASSLSGLGNEQYF
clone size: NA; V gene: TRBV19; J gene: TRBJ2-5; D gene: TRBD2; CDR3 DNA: TGTGCCACCCGGACTAGCGGGGGGCAGTATGCGGGGACCCAGTACTTC; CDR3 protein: CATRTSGGQYAGTQYF
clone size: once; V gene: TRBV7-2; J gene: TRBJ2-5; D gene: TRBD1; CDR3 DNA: TGTGCCAGCAGCCGGGACAGGGAAGAGACCCAGTACTTC; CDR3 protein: CASSRDREETQYF
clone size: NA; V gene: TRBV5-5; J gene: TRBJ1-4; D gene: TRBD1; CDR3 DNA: TGTGCCAGCAGCTCAGCCGGGACAGGGTCAAAACTGTTTTTT; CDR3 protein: CASSSAGTGSKLFF
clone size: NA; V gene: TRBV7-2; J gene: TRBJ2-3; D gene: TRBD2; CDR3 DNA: TGTGCCAGCAGCCTTAGCGGGGGGGCCCCGACAGATACGCAGTATTTT; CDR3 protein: CASSLSGGAPTDTQYF
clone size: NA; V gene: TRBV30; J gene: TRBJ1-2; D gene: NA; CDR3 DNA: TGTGCCTGGAGTAACGGGGGGAGCGGGGGCTACACCTTC; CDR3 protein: CAWSNGGSGGYTF
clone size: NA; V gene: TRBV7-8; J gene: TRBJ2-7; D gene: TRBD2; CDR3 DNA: TGTGCCAGCAGCTTAGGACTAGCGGGGGGAAACGAGCAGTACTTC; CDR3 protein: CASSLGLAGGNEQYF
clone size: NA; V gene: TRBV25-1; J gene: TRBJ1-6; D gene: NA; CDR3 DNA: TGTGCCAGCAGTGAATCCCACAGGGACGGCGGTGCACCCCTCCACTTT; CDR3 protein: CASSESHRDGGAPLHF
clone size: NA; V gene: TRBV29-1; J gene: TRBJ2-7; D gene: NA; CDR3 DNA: TGCAGCGTTGTCCCTCCACAGGGTGGGCTAAGAGAGCAGTACTTC; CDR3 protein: CSVVPPQGGLREQYF
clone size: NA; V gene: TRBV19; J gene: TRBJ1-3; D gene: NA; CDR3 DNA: TGTGCCAGTACTCGACAGGTTGGAAACACCATATATTTT; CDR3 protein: CASTRQVGNTIYF
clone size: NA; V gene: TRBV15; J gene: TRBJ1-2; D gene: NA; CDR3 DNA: TGTGCCACCAGCAGAGGTACAGACTATGGCTACACCTTC; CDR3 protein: CATSRGTDYGYTF
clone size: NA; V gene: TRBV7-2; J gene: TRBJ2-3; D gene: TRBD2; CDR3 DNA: TGTGCCAGCAGCACGGGACTAGCGGGGGGGCAAGATACGCAGTATTTT; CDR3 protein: CASSTGLAGGQDTQYF
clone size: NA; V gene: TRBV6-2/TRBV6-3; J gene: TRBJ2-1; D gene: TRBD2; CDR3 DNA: TGTGCCAGCAGTTACTCGGCGGGGGGCCTCCGAATCTCCTACAATGAGCAGTTCTTC; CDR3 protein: CASSYSAGGLRISYNEQFF
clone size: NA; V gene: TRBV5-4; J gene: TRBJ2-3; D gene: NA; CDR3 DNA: TGTGCCAGCAGCCGGGACACAGATACGCAGTATTTT; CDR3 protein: CASSRDTDTQYF
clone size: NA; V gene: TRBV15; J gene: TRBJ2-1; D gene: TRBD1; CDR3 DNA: TGTGCCACCAGCAGCAGGACAGGAAGCTCCTACAATGAGCAGTTCTTC; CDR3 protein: CATSSRTGSSYNEQFF
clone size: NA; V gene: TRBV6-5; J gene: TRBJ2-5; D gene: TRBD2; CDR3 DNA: TGTGCCAGCAGAACACTAGCGGGTCCAGAGACCCAGTACTTC; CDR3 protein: CASRTLAGPETQYF